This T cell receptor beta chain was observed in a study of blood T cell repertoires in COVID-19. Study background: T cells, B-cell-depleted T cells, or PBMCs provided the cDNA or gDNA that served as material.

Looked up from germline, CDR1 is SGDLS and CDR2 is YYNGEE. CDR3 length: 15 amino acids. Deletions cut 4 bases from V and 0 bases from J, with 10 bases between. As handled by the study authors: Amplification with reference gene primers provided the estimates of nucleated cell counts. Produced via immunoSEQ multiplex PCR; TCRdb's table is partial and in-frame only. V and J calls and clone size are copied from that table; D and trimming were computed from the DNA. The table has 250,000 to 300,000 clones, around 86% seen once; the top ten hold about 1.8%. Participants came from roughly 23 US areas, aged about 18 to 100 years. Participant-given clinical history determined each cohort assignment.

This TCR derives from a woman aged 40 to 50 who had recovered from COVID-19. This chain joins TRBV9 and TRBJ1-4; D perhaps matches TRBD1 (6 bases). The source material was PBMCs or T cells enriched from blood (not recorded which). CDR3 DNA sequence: TGTGCCAGCAGCCCCGAGGGGGCAACTAATGAAAAACTGTTTTTT. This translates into CASSPEGATNEKLFF.